Each of the 21 T cell receptor beta chains below was sequenced from the same sample in a study of blood T cell repertoires in COVID-19. Generated by immunoSEQ multiplex PCR, the TCRdb table keeps only in-frame clones and is missing some. This sample yields under 250,000 clones, of which roughly 88% are seen a single time; about a sixth belongs to the top ten. The sequenced sample consisted of peripheral blood. The origin of the receptors is a man aged 50-59 years with COVID-19, enrolled during active disease.

This chain uses TRBV4-2 with TRBJ2-7, with 10 nucleotides matching TRBD1. The CDR3 loop spans 21 amino acids. J lost 4 bases, V lost 4 bases, and 25 bases had no gene match. Germline V gives CDR1 LGHNA, CDR2 YNFKEQ. The CDR3 sequence is CASSPKTGGAWAAGGRYEQYF. The CDR3 bases are TGTGCCAGCAGCCCAAAGACAGGGGGCGCTTGGGCGGCCGGAGGTCGGTACGAGCAGTACTTC.

The chain joins TRBV7-3 to TRBJ1-6, with 8 bases lining up with TRBD1. Germline lookup yields CDR1 SGHTA and CDR2 FQGTGA. This CDR3 is built from 22 residues. Trimming removed 1 base from V and 3 bases from J; junction bases left unmatched: 20. CDR3 in amino acids: CASSLRISIRDRKKIYNSPLHF. CDR3 nucleotides: TGTGCCAGCAGCTTAAGAATAAGCATCCGGGACAGGAAAAAAATCTATAATTCACCCCTCCACTTT.

The chain employs TRBV3-1 (or the pseudogene TRBV3-2) and TRBJ2-7, with TRBD2 as a possible D gene (6 bases). Germline values: CDR1 LGHDT, CDR2 YNNKEL (reference sequence). The CDR3 length is 19 residues. The ends were cut back, 7 bases at V and 3 bases at J, with 31 bases in the middle. As DNA, the CDR3 is TGTGCCAGCACTCCTGGGCGGTTCGGGGACTCTATAACTGACTACGAGCAGTACTTC. Translated: CASTPGRFGDSITDYEQYF.

V usage is TRBV19 and J usage is TRBJ2-7; 8 bases align to TRBD2. Germline trimming cut 9 bases from V and 1 base from J; bases unmatched to any gene: 5. Germline V lookup: CDR1 LNHDA, CDR2 SQIVND (reference sequence). The CDR3 spans 13 residues. CDR3 sequence reads: CASRGGLSYEQYF. In nucleotides, the CDR3 is TGTGCCAGCCGGGGGGGATTGTCCTACGAGCAGTACTTC.

The J gene is TRBJ2-7, the V gene TRBV7-7, with a tentative D call TRBD1 (6 bases). This CDR3 spans 15 amino acids. With 1 base removed from V and 0 bases from J, the gap between germline ends came to 10 bases. In germline, CDR1 is SSHAT, CDR2 FNYEAQ (reference sequence). In DNA form, the CDR3 reads TGTGCCAGCAGCTTAGGGCAGGGGAACTCCTACGAGCAGTACTTC. It translates to CASSLGQGNSYEQYF.

V and J are TRBV14 and TRBJ2-3, with TRBD2 matching over 7 bases. This CDR3 has 17 amino acids. In germline, CDR1 is SGHDN, CDR2 FVKESK. The V segment lost 3 bases and the J segment 0 bases; nucleotides outside the gene matches: 9. CDR3 DNA sequence: TGTGCCAGCAGCCACAGACTCCGTAGCGGGAGCACAGATACGCAGTATTTT. The encoded protein is CASSHRLRSGSTDTQYF.

This clone was detected only once. V gene TRBV27 combines with J gene TRBJ1-4, with a tentative D call TRBD1 (5 bases). The CDR3 has 18 amino acids. V was cut by 1 base and J by 8 bases, with 23 bases left in between. Germline lookup yields CDR1 MNHEY and CDR2 SMNVEV (reference sequence). In DNA form, the CDR3 reads TGTGCCAGCAGTTTATTACCCCCCCTTATAGGGGTCGGGGAAAAACTGTTTTTT. It encodes CASSLLPPLIGVGEKLFF. Combining the CDR3 with reference TRBV27 and TRBJ1-4 gives the whole variable domain EAQVTQNPRYLITVTGKKLTVTCSQNMNHEYMSWYRQDPGLGLRQIYYSMNVEVTDKGDVPEGYKVSRKEKRNFPLILESPSPNQTSLYFCASSLLPPLIGVGEKLFFGSGTQLSVL.

The chain couples TRBV6-6 to TRBJ2-4; TRBD2 is a possible D gene (5 bases). Germline assignment: CDR1 MNHNY and CDR2 SVGAGI (reference sequence). The CDR3 is 15 residues long. V gave up 0 bases and J gave up 8 bases, with 14 bases separating them. Here the CDR3 DNA reads TGTGCCAGCAGTTACTCGAGGTCCGGGATGGACATTCAGTACTTC. This encodes CASSYSRSGMDIQYF.

There are a few counts of this clone. The chain couples TRBV20-1 to TRBJ2-7; TRBD2 agrees at 8 bases. The V gene's germline CDR1 is DFQATT and CDR2 SNEGSKA (reference sequence). Trimming took 3 bases from V and 2 from J; bases not matched to a gene: 3. The CDR3 runs 13 residues. CDR3 residues: CSASAGGPYEQYF. The CDR3 coding sequence is TGCAGTGCTAGTGCGGGGGGCCCCTACGAGCAGTACTTC.

J is TRBJ1-3 and V is TRBV30; 8 positions agree with TRBD1. The CDR3 runs to 15 residues. The germline gives CDR1 GTSNPN, CDR2 SVGIG (reference sequence). V gave up 1 base and J gave up 0 bases; unmatched junction bases: 2. The CDR3 DNA reads as TGTGCCTGGAGTGGGGACAGGTTCTCTGGAAACACCATATATTTT. It encodes CAWSGDRFSGNTIYF.

The rearrangement joins TRBV5-5 to TRBJ1-5, with D perhaps TRBD1 (5 bases). This CDR3 has 16 amino acids. The V end lost 2 bases, the J end lost 5 bases, and 17 bases lay between the germline ends. Germline values: CDR1 SGHKS, CDR2 YYEKEE (reference sequence). CDR3 in amino acids: CASSLISQAGHQPQHF. CDR3 in DNA: TGTGCCAGCAGCTTAATCTCCCAGGCAGGGCATCAGCCCCAGCATTTT.

The V gene is TRBV2, the J gene TRBJ1-5; 7 bases fit TRBD1. Unmatched junction bases numbered 4, after V lost 3 bases and J lost 5 bases. The germline V gene has CDR1 SNHLY and CDR2 FYNNEI. The CDR3 is made up of 14 amino acids. DNA of the CDR3: TGTGCCAGCAGTGACCCCGGGACAGATCAGCCCCAGCATTTT. Its translation: CASSDPGTDQPQHF.

This rearrangement joins TRBV2 to TRBJ2-3; tentatively, D is TRBD1 (6 bases). V was shortened by 6 bases and J by 2 bases, with 18 bases between the two germline ends. There are 16 residues in the CDR3. The V gene's germline CDR1 is SNHLY and CDR2 FYNNEI. CDR3 sequence (DNA): TGTGCCAGCAGGCCCCATTCGACAGGTACCACAGATACGCAGTATTTT. Translating gives CASRPHSTGTTDTQYF.

The genes are TRBV11-2 and TRBJ2-5; 11 bases are shared with TRBD2. This CDR3 is 16 amino acids long. The V gene's germline CDR1 is SGHAT and CDR2 FQNNGV. The V and J ends lost 5 bases and 7 bases, in that order; junction bases with no gene match: 12. The DNA of the CDR3 is TGTGCCAGCAGCCCACGACTAGCGGGGACCGGGGGGACCCAGTACTTC. This encodes CASSPRLAGTGGTQYF.

The V call is TRBV18, the J call TRBJ2-7; 9 positions agree with TRBD1. V trimming: 2 bases; J trimming: 0 bases; junction bases outside the gene matches: 2. Germline V gene lookup returns CDR1 KGHSH and CDR2 LQKENI. The CDR3 sequence is 15 residues long. The CDR3 coding sequence is TGTGCCAGCTCACCAGGGACAGGGTTCTCCTACGAGCAGTACTTC. This encodes CASSPGTGFSYEQYF.

The J gene is TRBJ2-7, the V gene TRBV10-3; TRBD2 matches at 14 bases. V was pared by 5 bases and J by 4 bases, with 7 bases of the junction left unmatched. Germline assignment: CDR1 ENHRY and CDR2 SYGVKD. The CDR3 is made up of 16 amino acids. The CDR3 sequence: CAISPGTSGRRYEQYF. CDR3 sequence (DNA): TGTGCCATCAGTCCCGGGACTAGCGGGAGAAGGTACGAGCAGTACTTC.

The sample holds one count of this clone. The CDR3 sequence: CASSPPGTGGAGGYTF. Here the CDR3 DNA reads TGTGCCAGCTCACCACCGGGGACAGGGGGCGCAGGGGGCTACACCTTC. The chain links TRBV18 to TRBJ1-2; 12 bases fit TRBD1. J lost 8 bases, V lost 0 bases, and 7 bases had no gene match. The CDR3 covers 16 residues. CDR1 is KGHSH and CDR2 is LQKENI in the germline V gene.

The chain recombines TRBV5-1 with TRBJ2-1; the match to TRBD2 covers 7 bases. This CDR3 has 17 residues. Per the germline V gene, CDR1 is SGHRS and CDR2 is YFSETQ. V was clipped by 4 bases and J by 2 bases; unmatched bases: 12. CDR3: CASSPMMAGVPYNEQFF. The CDR3 DNA is TGCGCCAGCAGCCCCATGATGGCGGGAGTCCCCTACAATGAGCAGTTCTTC.

This chain uses TRBV6-1 with TRBJ1-2; 8 bases are shared with TRBD1. CDR1 and CDR2 from the germline V gene are MNHNS and SASEGT. Trimming at V came to 2 bases and at J to 3 bases, leaving 11 bases not matched to a gene. This CDR3 has 17 residues. This CDR3 is CASSEPARDRRDYGYTF. CDR3 in DNA: TGTGCCAGCAGTGAACCCGCCCGGGACAGGCGAGACTATGGCTACACCTTC.

The rearrangement uses TRBV6-6 and TRBJ2-7; 11 nucleotides line up with TRBD1. The CDR3 has 15 residues. After removal of 5 bases from V and 3 bases from J, the junction contained 6 bases not matched to a gene. The germline V gene encodes CDR1 MNHNY and CDR2 SVGAGI (reference sequence). CDR3 amino acids: CASSDHGTGGYEQYF. The CDR3 coding sequence is TGTGCCAGCAGTGATCACGGGACAGGGGGCTACGAGCAGTACTTC.

This clone appeared once. The V call is TRBV2, the J call TRBJ2-7; D uncertain. Trimming removed 4 bases at V and 3 bases at J, with 4 bases between. The CDR3 has 11 residues. CDR1 SNHLY and CDR2 FYNNEI come from the germline V gene. CDR3 nucleotide sequence: TGTGCCAGCAGTGGCGGCTACGAGCAGTACTTC. This translates into CASSGGYEQYF.